The 7 T cell receptor beta chains listed next were all sequenced from one sample in a study of cytomegalovirus exposure and HLA in healthy donors. Researchers ran the PCR with 60 Vbeta and 13 Jbeta primers. Libraries were prepared by immunoSEQ multiplex PCR; TCRdb keeps only in-frame clonotypes and omits some of them. The sample has about 130,000 clones, about 85% seen once. Sequenced material: PBMCs. The source is a boy younger than 18 in good health and CMV-seronegative.

The rearrangement uses TRBV5-6 and TRBJ2-1; D might be TRBD2 (5 bases). The V gene's germline CDR1 is SGHDT and CDR2 YYEEEE. Trimming left V 0 bases short and J 5 bases short, with 6 bases between. The CDR3 runs 13 residues. The CDR3: CASSLVGDNEQFF. The CDR3 DNA sequence: TGTGCCAGCAGCTTGGTCGGGGACAATGAGCAGTTCTTC.

The V gene is TRBV2, the J gene TRBJ1-2; 8 bases match TRBD1. This CDR3 has 13 residues. After removal of 4 bases from V and 4 bases from J, the junction contained 2 bases not matched to a gene. Germline CDR1 and CDR2: SNHLY and FYNNEI. The CDR3 coding sequence is TGTGCCAGCAGTGGACAGGGGTCCTATGGCTACACCTTC. Its protein product is CASSGQGSYGYTF. Supplemented by reference TRBV2 and TRBJ1-2, the full variable domain reads EPEVTQTPSHQVTQMGQEVILRCVPISNHLYFYWYRQILGQKVEFLVSFYNNEISEKSEIFDDQFSVERPDGSNFTLKIRSTKLEDSAMYFCASSGQGSYGYTFGSGTRLTVV.

This clone has a single count. V is TRBV7-8 and J is TRBJ2-1; tentatively, D is TRBD1 (5 bases). CDR1 and CDR2 from the germline V gene are SGHVS and FQNEAQ. Trimming shortened V by 6 bases and J by 8 bases, and 17 bases separated the two germline ends. The CDR3 runs to 14 residues. CDR3 loop: CASRGLPYNDEQFF. As DNA, the CDR3 is TGTGCCAGCAGGGGGCTCCCATACAATGATGAGCAGTTCTTC.

The chain joins TRBV7-6 to TRBJ1-6; D gene uncertain. Trimming removed 5 bases from V and 4 bases from J, with 15 bases in between. Germline CDR1 is SGHVS and CDR2 is FNYEAQ. The CDR3 contains 16 residues. The CDR3 loop is CASSSDSTTYNSPLHF. In DNA form, the CDR3 reads TGTGCCAGCAGCAGCGATAGCACGACTTATAATTCACCCCTCCACTTT.

This rearrangement joins TRBV12-5 to TRBJ1-2, with a possible D match to TRBD1 (5 bases). CDR1 and CDR2 from the germline V gene are LGHNT and FRNRAP. Trimming took 1 base from V and 2 from J, leaving 14 bases between them. The CDR3 is made up of 16 amino acids. CDR3 sequence (DNA): TGTGCTAGTGGTTTGGGGCCCAAGACAGACAACTATGGCTACACCTTC. Its protein product is CASGLGPKTDNYGYTF.

A word on this clone: The junction departs from germline at one end; a sequencing error may be responsible. The chain couples TRBV30 to TRBJ2-7, with a tentative D call TRBD1 (5 bases). CDR1 and CDR2 (germline): GTSNPN, SVGIG (reference sequence). The CDR3 spans 13 residues. The CDR3 spells CAWIGRVGYKQHF. The CDR3 DNA follows: TGTGCCTGGATAGGCAGGGTCGGATACAAGCAGCACTTC.

The chain employs TRBV5-4 and TRBJ2-7; 11 nucleotides line up with TRBD1. After removal of 4 bases from V and 6 bases from J, the junction contained 6 bases not matched to a gene. The CDR3 contains 14 residues. CDR1 SGHNT and CDR2 YYREEE come from the germline V gene (reference sequence). CDR3 residues: CASSVGQGAGEQYF. Written as DNA, the CDR3 is TGTGCCAGCAGCGTAGGACAGGGGGCCGGCGAGCAGTACTTC.